This record covers a single T cell receptor beta chain. The target antigen is unknown. These data come from a study of cytomegalovirus exposure and HLA in healthy donors. Whole-study findings and limits: It was reported in a later analysis that an Asian-associated ancestry cluster showed fewer N-insertions than the approximately 700-donor mean.

The germline CDR1 and CDR2 sequences are MNHNY and SVGAGI (reference sequence). V lost 7 bases, J lost 0 bases, and 4 bases lay in between. This CDR3 has 12 amino acids. Primers: 60 Vbeta forward and 13 Jbeta reverse. As processed by the authors: In a later analysis, about 9.9 million of 83 million or so unique beta chains occurred in at least two donors. Measured with immunoSEQ multiplex PCR; TCRdb has only the in-frame clones, and not every one. V, J and clone size reflect that table, while D and trimming were determined from the DNA. The sample carries over 100,000 clones, around three quarters recorded once.

The rearrangement links TRBV6-6 to TRBJ2-1; no clear D gene. This receptor was obtained from a woman aged 18-35 years in good health and CMV-seropositive. The sample comprised PBMCs. CDR3 DNA: TGTGCCAGCAAGAGCTCCTACAATGAGCAGTTCTTC. Translated, it gives CASKSSYNEQFF.